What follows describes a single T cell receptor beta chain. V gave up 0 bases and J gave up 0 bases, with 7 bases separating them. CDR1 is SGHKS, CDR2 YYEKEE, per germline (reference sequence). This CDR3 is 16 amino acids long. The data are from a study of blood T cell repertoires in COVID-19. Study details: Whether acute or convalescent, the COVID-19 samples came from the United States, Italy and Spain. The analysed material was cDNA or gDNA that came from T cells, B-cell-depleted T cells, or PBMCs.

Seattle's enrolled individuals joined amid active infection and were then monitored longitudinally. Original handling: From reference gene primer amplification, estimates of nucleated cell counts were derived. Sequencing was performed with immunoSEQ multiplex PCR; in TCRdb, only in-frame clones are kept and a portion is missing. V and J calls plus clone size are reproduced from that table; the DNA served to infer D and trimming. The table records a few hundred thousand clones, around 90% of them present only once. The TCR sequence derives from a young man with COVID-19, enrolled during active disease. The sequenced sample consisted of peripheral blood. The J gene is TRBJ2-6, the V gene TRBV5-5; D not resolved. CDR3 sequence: CASSLAADSGANVLTF. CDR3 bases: TGTGCCAGCAGCTTGGCGGCGGACTCTGGGGCCAACGTCCTGACTTTC.